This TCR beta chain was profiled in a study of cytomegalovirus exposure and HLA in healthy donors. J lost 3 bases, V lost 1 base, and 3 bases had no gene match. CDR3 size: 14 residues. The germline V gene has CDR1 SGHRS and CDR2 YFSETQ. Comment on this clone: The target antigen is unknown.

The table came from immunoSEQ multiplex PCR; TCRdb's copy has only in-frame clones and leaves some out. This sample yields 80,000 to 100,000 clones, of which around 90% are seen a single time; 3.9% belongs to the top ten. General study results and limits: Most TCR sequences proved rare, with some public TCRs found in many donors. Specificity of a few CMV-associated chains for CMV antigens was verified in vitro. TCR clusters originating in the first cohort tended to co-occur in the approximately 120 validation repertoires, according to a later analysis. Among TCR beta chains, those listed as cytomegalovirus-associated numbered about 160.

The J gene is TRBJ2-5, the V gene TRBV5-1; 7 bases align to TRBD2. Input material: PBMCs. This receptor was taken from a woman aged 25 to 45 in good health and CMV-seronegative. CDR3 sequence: CASSLSGGEETQYF. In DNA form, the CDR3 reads TGCGCCAGCAGCTTGTCGGGGGGTGAAGAGACCCAGTACTTC.